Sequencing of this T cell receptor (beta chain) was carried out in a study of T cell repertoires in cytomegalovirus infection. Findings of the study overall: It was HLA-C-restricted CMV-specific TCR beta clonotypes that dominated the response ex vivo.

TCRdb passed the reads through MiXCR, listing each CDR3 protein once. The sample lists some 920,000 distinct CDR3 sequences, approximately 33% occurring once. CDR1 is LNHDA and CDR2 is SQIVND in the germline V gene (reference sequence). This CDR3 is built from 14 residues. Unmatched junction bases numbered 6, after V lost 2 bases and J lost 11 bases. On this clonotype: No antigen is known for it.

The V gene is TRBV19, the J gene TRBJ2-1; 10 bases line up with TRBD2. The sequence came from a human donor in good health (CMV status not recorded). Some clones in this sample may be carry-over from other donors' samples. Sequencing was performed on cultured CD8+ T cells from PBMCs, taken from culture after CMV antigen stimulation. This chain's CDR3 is CASSISGGAHKQFF. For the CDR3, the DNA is TGTGCCAGTAGTATAAGCGGGGGGGCCCATAAGCAGTTCTTC.